The 13 T cell receptor beta chains presented below share a single source sample, sequenced in a study of T cell responses to AZD1222 COVID-19 vaccine. Method: immunoSEQ multiplex PCR; TCRdb's copy keeps in-frame clones and lacks some. The sample contains about 130,000 clones, over 85% of which appear only once. The source was peripheral blood, collected on day 0 of AZD1222 vaccination. The receptors shown here come from an adult in good health.

The chain recombines TRBV4-1 with TRBJ1-2, with TRBD1 matching over 8 bases. This CDR3 contains 16 residues. V trimming: 4 bases; J trimming: 5 bases; junction bases outside the gene matches: 12. Germline V gene sequence: CDR1 MGHRA, CDR2 YSYEKL. As DNA, the CDR3 is TGCGCCAGCAGCCCACGTCAGGGGCAGGGGGCGTATGGCTACACCTTC. It specifies CASSPRQGQGAYGYTF.

The rearrangement uses TRBV2 and TRBJ2-7, with D possibly matching TRBD2 (7 bases). From germline, CDR1 is SNHLY and CDR2 FYNNEI. V was shortened by 6 bases and J by 7 bases, with 22 bases between the two germline ends. The CDR3 is 15 amino acids. DNA of the CDR3: TGTGCCAGCAGAGGGAGGGACATCCCGGGTCGAGAGCAGTACTTC. Its protein product is CASRGRDIPGREQYF.

This clone was found once. The chain has TRBV30 and TRBJ1-1; D gene ambiguous. Per the germline V gene, CDR1 is GTSNPN and CDR2 is SVGIG (reference sequence). Between the trimmed V and J ends, which lost 0 bases and 5 bases, there was a span of 10 bases. The CDR3 runs to 13 residues. CDR3 residues: CAWSVLIGTEAFF. CDR3 bases: TGTGCCTGGAGTGTACTTATAGGAACTGAAGCTTTCTTT.

The chain has TRBV6-5 and TRBJ2-7; D is unresolved. Germline V gene lookup returns CDR1 MNHEY and CDR2 SVGAGI. V lost 0 bases and J 4 bases, leaving 13 bases between the germline ends. The CDR3 contains 15 residues. The CDR3 here is CASSYSTGSGYEQYF. For the CDR3, the DNA is TGTGCCAGCAGTTACTCGACGGGCTCTGGGTACGAGCAGTACTTC.

The rearrangement links TRBV5-1 to TRBJ2-1; D might be TRBD2 (6 bases). The CDR3 runs to 12 residues. The germline V gene has CDR1 SGHRS and CDR2 YFSETQ. Trimming cost V 0 bases and J 14 bases, with 12 bases left between them. The CDR3 here is CASSLVGEVEFF. The CDR3 nucleotides read TGCGCCAGCAGCTTGGTCGGGGAGGTCGAGTTCTTC.

V gene TRBV30 combines with J gene TRBJ1-5; 8 bases agree with TRBD1. The length of the CDR3 is 13 residues. Germline values: CDR1 GTSNPN, CDR2 SVGIG (reference sequence). With V trimmed by 3 bases and J by 5 bases, 3 bases remained unmatched. CDR3 coding DNA: TGTGCCTGGAGGTCAGGGGGCGATCAGCCCCAGCATTTT. Translation: CAWRSGGDQPQHF.

The gene calls are TRBV6-1 and TRBJ1-5; D is undetermined. Germline loops: CDR1 MNHNS, CDR2 SASEGT. V shed 2 bases and J shed 2 bases, with 7 bases lying between them. The CDR3 has 14 residues. The CDR3 is CASSEIWGNQPQHF. The CDR3 nucleotides are TGTGCCAGCAGTGAAATTTGGGGCAATCAGCCCCAGCATTTT.

This clone was observed a single time. The chain employs TRBV4-3 and TRBJ1-1; 10 nucleotides line up with TRBD1. Germline V gene data show CDR1 as LGHNA and CDR2 as YSLEER. Trimming took 4 bases from V and 8 from J; bases not matched to a gene: 7. The CDR3 totals 14 residues. The CDR3, as DNA: TGCGCCAGCAGCCGCGTGGACAGGGGGAAAGAAGCTTTCTTT. Protein sequence: CASSRVDRGKEAFF.

Only one count was recorded for this clone. This chain connects TRBV2 to TRBJ1-6; no definite D call. This CDR3 is built from 14 residues. The ends were cut back, 2 bases at V and 4 bases at J, with 6 bases in the middle. CDR1 and CDR2 (germline): SNHLY, FYNNEI. As DNA, the CDR3 is TGTGCCAGCAGTGAAAGCCGTTATAATTCACCCCTCCACTTT. Translating it yields CASSESRYNSPLHF.

In its sample, this clone was seen once. The chain has TRBV6-6 and TRBJ1-4; TRBD1 matches at 9 bases. V was pared by 6 bases and J by 7 bases, with 6 bases of the junction left unmatched. Germline V lookup: CDR1 MNHNY, CDR2 SVGAGI (reference sequence). The CDR3 has 14 residues. DNA of the CDR3: TGTGCCAGCAGGGAGGACAGGGGAGGTGAAAAACTGTTTTTT. Its protein is CASREDRGGEKLFF.

The chain joins TRBV7-9 to TRBJ2-3; 8 bases align to TRBD1. Trimming removed 5 bases from V and 3 bases from J; junction bases left unmatched: 13. This CDR3 contains 17 residues. Per germline, CDR1 SEHNR and CDR2 FQNEAQ (reference sequence). CDR3 loop: CASSDGQGVFLTDTQYF. The DNA for the CDR3 is TGTGCCAGCAGCGATGGACAGGGAGTGTTTCTGACAGATACGCAGTATTTT.

The rearrangement links TRBV7-6 to TRBJ2-3, with 12 bases identical to TRBD2. The CDR3 runs to 15 residues. The germline CDR1 and CDR2 sequences are SGHVS and FNYEAQ. Germline trimming cut 5 bases from V and 3 bases from J; bases unmatched to any gene: 3. The chain's CDR3 is CASSLLAGGTDTQYF. CDR3 DNA sequence: TGTGCCAGCAGCCTACTAGCGGGAGGAACAGATACGCAGTATTTT.

The rearrangement links TRBV19 to TRBJ2-7, with unresolved D. Germline values: CDR1 LNHDA, CDR2 SQIVND (reference sequence). CDR3 size: 11 residues. Trimming took off 5 bases at V and 6 bases at J, with 8 bases between the two ends. The CDR3 reads CASSGSSEQYF. CDR3 in DNA: TGTGCCAGTAGTGGCTCTAGCGAGCAGTACTTC. The complete variable domain, with remaining parts taken from reference TRBV19 and TRBJ2-7, reads DGGITQSPKYLFRKEGQNVTLSCEQNLNHDAMYWYRQDPGQGLRLIYYSQIVNDFQKGDIAEGYSVSREKKESFPLTVTSAQKNPTAFYLCASSGSSEQYFGPGTRLTVT.